This T cell receptor (beta chain) was profiled in a study of blood T cell repertoires in COVID-19. Methods used by the authors: The assay estimated nucleated cells by amplifying reference gene primers. Clones were sequenced by immunoSEQ multiplex PCR, and TCRdb holds only the in-frame ones, with some missing. V and J calls and clone size are as listed in that table; D and trimming were resolved from the DNA. The repertoire holds 300,000 to 400,000 clones, with roughly 85% as singletons. This CDR3 comprises 14 residues. Germline V gives CDR1 SEHNR, CDR2 FQNEAQ (reference sequence). The V end was cut by 2 bases, the J end by 3 bases, with 11 bases between.

The clonotype comes from a woman between 35 and 50 years old with acute COVID-19. V usage is TRBV7-9 and J usage is TRBJ2-7, with D uncertain. The specimen sequenced was PBMCs or T cells enriched from blood (not recorded which). CDR3 sequence (DNA): TGTGCCAGCAGCTTACAAACCGCGAGCTACGAGCAGTACTTC. As protein: CASSLQTASYEQYF.